The entry below gives a single TCR beta chain sequence along with its context. Generated by immunoSEQ multiplex PCR, the TCRdb table keeps only in-frame clones and is missing some. The table has roughly 300,000 clones, roughly nine tenths seen once. The sample comes from a study of Ad26.COV2.S vaccination and SARS-CoV-2 variants. Treatment in this sample: approximately 18 received Ad26.COV2.S at low or high dose, single or two shots; five or six received placebo; per-sample allocation not given. Sample collection was performed on day 63 after the first vaccine or placebo injection. V lost 7 bases to trimming and J lost 2 bases, with 15 bases between them. CDR1 LNHDA and CDR2 SQIVND come from the germline V gene (reference sequence). The CDR3 contains 16 residues.

The clonotype originates from a person aged 18-65 years who received the Ad26.COV2.S COVID-19 vaccine or a placebo. The sample was peripheral blood, taken in a trial of Ad26.COV2.S vaccine versus placebo. This chain joins TRBV19 and TRBJ2-6, with a weak D call TRBD2 (7 bases). CDR3 sequence: CASTPYGGPGANVLTF. The CDR3 nucleotides are TGTGCCAGTACCCCCTACGGGGGGCCTGGGGCCAACGTCCTGACTTTC.